The 14 T cell receptor beta chains given below trace back to one sample, sequenced in a study of metastatic and nonmetastatic thyroid tumors. All patients were untreated before thyroid surgery. TCRdb ran MiXCR on the PCR reads. The table records nearly 25,000 clones, over 10% of them present only once. Sequencing used blood. The receptors were gathered from a female donor with papillary thyroid cancer or a benign thyroid nodule (not recorded which). Some clones in this sample may be carry-over from other donors' samples.

This clone is categorized as medium-sized. V gene TRBV12-3 or TRBV12-4 combines with J gene TRBJ1-1, with unresolved D. V lost 5 bases, J lost 5 bases, and 6 bases lay in between. The CDR3 consists of 11 residues. The CDR3 coding sequence is TGTGCCAGCAGTCTAACAACTGAAGCTTTCTTT. This codes for CASSLTTEAFF.

The chain recombines TRBV6-1 with TRBJ2-1; tentatively, D is TRBD2 (6 bases). V was trimmed by 4 bases and J by 1 base, leaving 20 bases between them. The CDR3 is 18 residues long. Per the germline V gene, CDR1 is MNHNS and CDR2 is SASEGT. CDR3 sequence (DNA): TGTGCCAGCAGTGCGAGAGAGGGCGGGATTATATCCTACAATGAGCAGTTCTTC. It yields the protein CASSAREGGIISYNEQFF.

This clone was detected many times. The gene calls are TRBV24-1 and TRBJ2-3; 11 nucleotides agree with TRBD1. This CDR3 is 16 amino acids long. From germline, CDR1 is KGHDR and CDR2 SFDVKD. Trimming at V came to 4 bases and at J to 1 base, leaving 3 bases not matched to a gene. CDR3 nucleotide sequence: TGTGCCACCAGTGACTGGGGACAGGGGGGCACAGATACGCAGTATTTT. This translates into CATSDWGQGGTDTQYF.

This clone has a count of ten or more. The rearrangement joins TRBV28 to TRBJ2-3; TRBD2 is a possible D gene (6 bases). This CDR3 comprises 13 residues. Germline values: CDR1 MDHEN, CDR2 SYDVKM. The V gene lost 7 bases and the J gene lost 7 bases, with 15 bases spanning the gap. The CDR3 region has the DNA TGTGCCAGCACCCCGCCCGGGAGCTATACGCAGTATTTT. It translates to CASTPPGSYTQYF.

Within the sample, this clone is medium-sized. This chain uses TRBV28 with TRBJ2-7; 11 bases are shared with TRBD2. Trimming removed 6 bases from V and 9 bases from J; junction bases left unmatched: 10. The CDR3 is 14 amino acids. The V gene's germline CDR1 is MDHEN and CDR2 SYDVKM. CDR3: CASSPALAGVRQYF. In DNA form, the CDR3 reads TGTGCCAGCAGCCCAGCACTAGCGGGAGTAAGGCAGTACTTC. The full variable domain, completed using reference TRBV28 and TRBJ2-7, is DVKVTQSSRYLVKRTGEKVFLECVQDMDHENMFWYRQDPGLGLRLIYFSYDVKMKEKGDIPEGYSVSREKKERFSLILESASTNQTSMYLCASSPALAGVRQYFGPGTRLTVT.

This clone was detected ten times or more. The rearrangement links TRBV7-8 to TRBJ2-1; 7 bases match TRBD2. J lost 3 bases, V lost 5 bases, and 13 bases had no gene match. Germline V gives CDR1 SGHVS, CDR2 FQNEAQ. This CDR3 is built from 17 residues. The CDR3 is CASSARRALAHYNEQFF. In nucleotides, the CDR3 is TGTGCCAGCAGCGCCCGCCGAGCACTAGCGCACTACAATGAGCAGTTCTTC.

This clone rates as medium-sized (0.01 to 0.1%). The chain combines TRBV3-1 with TRBJ2-7, with D unresolved. Germline CDR1 LGHDT, CDR2 YNNKEL (reference sequence). V gave up 2 bases and J gave up 4 bases, with 6 bases separating them. The CDR3 runs to 12 residues. For the CDR3, the DNA is TGTGCCAGCAGCCAATACGGGTACGAGCAGTACTTC. Its translation: CASSQYGYEQYF.

This clone occurred many times. V and J are TRBV5-6 and TRBJ2-3, with a tentative D call TRBD2 (6 bases). V lost 2 bases and J lost 0, with 10 bases in between. The CDR3 is 15 amino acids. The germline V gene has CDR1 SGHDT and CDR2 YYEEEE. The CDR3 loop is CASSLRSGSTDTQYF. Here the CDR3 DNA reads TGTGCCAGCAGCTTACGGAGCGGGAGCACAGATACGCAGTATTTT.

This chain links TRBV4-1 with TRBJ1-1, with 11 bases fitting TRBD1. Germline CDR1 reads MGHRA; CDR2 reads YSYEKL. CDR3 length equals 15 residues. Trimming at V came to 5 bases and at J to 7 bases, leaving 9 bases not matched to a gene. Here the CDR3 reads CASSFRTGGDFEAFF. The CDR3, as DNA: TGCGCCAGCAGCTTCCGGACAGGGGGCGACTTTGAAGCTTTCTTT.

This clone was seen repeatedly, ten times or more. This sequence joins TRBV5-1 and TRBJ1-4; no firm D call. CDR1 and CDR2 (germline): SGHRS, YFSETQ. V lost 0 bases, J lost 4 bases, and 13 bases lay in between. The CDR3 covers 16 residues. In DNA, the CDR3 is TGCGCCAGCAGCTTGGGGTCGGCAGGAGGTAATGAAAAACTGTTTTTT. Amino acids: CASSLGSAGGNEKLFF.

This clone was detected many times. The chain has TRBV18 and TRBJ2-5; 11 positions agree with TRBD2. This CDR3 has 17 amino acids. Per germline, CDR1 KGHSH and CDR2 LQKENI. Trimming at V came to 3 bases and at J to 5 bases, leaving 11 bases not matched to a gene. CDR3 region: CASSPIIAGGSRETQYF. The CDR3 nucleotides are TGTGCCAGCTCACCGATAATAGCGGGAGGGTCTCGGGAGACCCAGTACTTC.

This clone was observed at least ten times. The chain is built from TRBV5-6 and TRBJ1-1; TRBD1 agrees at 7 bases. V was clipped by 0 bases and J by 3 bases; unmatched bases: 14. The CDR3 runs to 18 residues. The germline V gene encodes CDR1 SGHDT and CDR2 YYEEEE. The CDR3 nucleotides read TGTGCCAGCAGCTTGGGACAGGGCATACTTATCATGGACACTGAAGCTTTCTTT. Translating gives CASSLGQGILIMDTEAFF.

CDR3 bases: TGTGCCAGCAGTTTCGGGACTAGCACTACTGAGCAGTTCTTC. It yields the protein CASSFGTSTTEQFF. V gene TRBV6-2 or TRBV6-3 combines with J gene TRBJ2-1; the match to TRBD2 covers 9 bases. V was clipped by 4 bases and J by 9 bases; unmatched bases: 7. Per germline, CDR1 MNHEY and CDR2 SVGEGT. The CDR3 sequence is 14 residues long.

This clone was found a few times. V and J are TRBV6-4 and TRBJ2-1, with D perhaps given as TRBD1 or TRBD2 (5 bases each). V was trimmed by 5 bases and J by 8 bases, leaving 22 bases between them. This CDR3 has 16 residues. Germline V gene data show CDR1 as MRHNA and CDR2 as SNTAGT. Written as DNA, the CDR3 is TGTGCCAGCAGTCCCGGGACGGGGAAGGGATCTGATGAGCAGTTCTTC. It translates to CASSPGTGKGSDEQFF.